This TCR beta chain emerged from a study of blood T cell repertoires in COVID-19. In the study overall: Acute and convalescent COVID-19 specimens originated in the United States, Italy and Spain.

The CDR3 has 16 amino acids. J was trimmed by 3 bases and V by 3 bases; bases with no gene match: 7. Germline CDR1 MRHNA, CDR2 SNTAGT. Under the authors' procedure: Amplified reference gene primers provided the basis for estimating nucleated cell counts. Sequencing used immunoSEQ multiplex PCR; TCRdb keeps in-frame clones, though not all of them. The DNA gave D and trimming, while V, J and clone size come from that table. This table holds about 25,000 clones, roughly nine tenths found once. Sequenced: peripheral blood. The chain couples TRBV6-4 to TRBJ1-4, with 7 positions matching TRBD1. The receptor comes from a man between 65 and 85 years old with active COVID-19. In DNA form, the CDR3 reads TGTGCCAGCAGTGAGGTTTCGGGACAGCCTAATGAAAAACTGTTTTTT. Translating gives CASSEVSGQPNEKLFF.